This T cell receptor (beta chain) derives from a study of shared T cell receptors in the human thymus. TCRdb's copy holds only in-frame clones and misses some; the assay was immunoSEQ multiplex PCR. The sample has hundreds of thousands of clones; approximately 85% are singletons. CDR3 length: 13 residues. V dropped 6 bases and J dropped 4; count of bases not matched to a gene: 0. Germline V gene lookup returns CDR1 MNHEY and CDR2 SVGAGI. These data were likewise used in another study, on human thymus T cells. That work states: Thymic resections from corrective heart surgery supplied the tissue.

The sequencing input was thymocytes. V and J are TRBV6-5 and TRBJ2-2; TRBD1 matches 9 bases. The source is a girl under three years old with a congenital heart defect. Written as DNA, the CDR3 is TGTGCCAGCAGGGACAGGGGCACCGGGGAGCTGTTTTTT. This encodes CASRDRGTGELFF.